This T cell receptor (beta chain) was retrieved from a study of Ad26.COV2.S vaccination and SARS-CoV-2 variants. Study in general: Once, or twice with 56 days between doses, Ad26.COV2.S was given intramuscularly. Regarding the study as a whole: Measurements of TCR breadth and depth may have given underestimates of the total T cell responses. Compared with placebo recipients, vaccine recipients had higher spike-specific TCR breadth.

To note about this clone: Its antigen is unidentified.

The treatment denotes: approximately 18 received Ad26.COV2.S at low or high dose, single or two shots; about 5 received placebo; per-sample allocation not given. Vaccine and placebo recipients were sampled on day 63 after the first injection. At a Boston site, the person donating was an adult of 18-55 years. Data came from immunoSEQ multiplex PCR; TCRdb stores just in-frame clones and leaves some out. The sample lists around 300,000 clones; around 90% were seen once. In germline, CDR1 is MGHDK, CDR2 SYGVNS. V lost 6 bases and J 0 bases, leaving 17 bases between the germline ends. This CDR3 region has 16 residues.

The receptor comes from a person between 18 and 65 years old who received the Ad26.COV2.S COVID-19 vaccine or a placebo. The rearrangement uses TRBV25-1 and TRBJ1-2; D unclear. This specimen was peripheral blood, taken in a trial of Ad26.COV2.S vaccine versus placebo. Here the CDR3 DNA reads TGTGCCAGCAGCCCCCGGTCTGAGGGTTCTAACTATGGCTACACCTTC. It is translated as CASSPRSEGSNYGYTF.